This T cell receptor (beta chain) was sequenced in a study of CD8+ T cells in alopecia areata. As for the study in general: Treatment with tofacitinib (6 to 18 months) was followed by 6 months off drug. Study-wide results and caveats: Tofacitinib did not eliminate many expanded lesional clones from scalp or blood.

The treatment here: oral pan-JAK inhibitor, 5-10 mg twice daily. The authors extracted RNA and reverse transcribed it into cDNA as the sequencing template. Only in-frame clones appear in the TCRdb table, and some are missing; sequencing was by immunoSEQ multiplex PCR. The sample holds approximately 160,000 clones, around three fifths seen once. There are a few counts of this clone. Its antigen remains unidentified. Trimming removed 2 bases from V and 4 bases from J, with 14 bases in between. The CDR3 runs to 15 residues. Germline V lookup: CDR1 SNHLY, CDR2 FYNNEI. This rearrangement joins TRBV2 to TRBJ2-5; either TRBD1 or TRBD2 may fit D (5 bases each). Source: CD4+ T cells sorted from blood, taken at week 24, from a patient treated with tofacitinib. This sequence originates from a human donor with alopecia areata. CDR3 protein: CASSERGPSRETQYF. The CDR3 region has the DNA TGTGCCAGCAGTGAAAGGGGACCAAGCAGAGAGACCCAGTACTTC.